This TCR beta chain was retrieved from a study of molecular identifiers for immune sequencing clone quantification. Findings and caveats of the study: A shared barcode on identical TCR molecules could lead to underestimated sizes for highly expanded clones. Effector cells kept over 98% of their molecules in clones above 20 RNA copies, while naive cells kept under 1% there.

Details on this clonotype: Its target is unknown.

Every naive CD8 library was made from between roughly 17,000 and 1,100,000 sorted cells with 10%, 30% or 50% RNA. TCRdb reanalysed the PCR reads using MiXCR and keeps one entry per CDR3 protein. Here the sample spans 600,000 to 650,000 distinct CDR3 sequences, 15% to 20% being singletons. The sequenced sample consisted of naive CD8+ T cells from blood, with Jurkat cell RNA spiked in. This sample's subset: FACS-sorted CD8+CD4-CCR7+CD45RA+ naive T cells. The TCR was taken from a human donor in good health. Some libraries in this study had Jurkat cell RNA spiked in.

The CDR3 protein is CAGKDPGAGYTGELFF. CDR3 coding DNA: TGTGCCGGCAAGGACCCAGGGGCGGGGTACACCGGGGAGCTGTTTTTT. The chain employs TRBV7-9 and TRBJ2-2; D is possibly TRBD1 or TRBD2 (6 bases each). This CDR3 is 16 amino acids long. The ends were cut back, 11 bases at V and 3 bases at J, with 22 bases in the middle. Germline-derived CDR1 and CDR2 are SEHNR and FQNEAQ (reference sequence).